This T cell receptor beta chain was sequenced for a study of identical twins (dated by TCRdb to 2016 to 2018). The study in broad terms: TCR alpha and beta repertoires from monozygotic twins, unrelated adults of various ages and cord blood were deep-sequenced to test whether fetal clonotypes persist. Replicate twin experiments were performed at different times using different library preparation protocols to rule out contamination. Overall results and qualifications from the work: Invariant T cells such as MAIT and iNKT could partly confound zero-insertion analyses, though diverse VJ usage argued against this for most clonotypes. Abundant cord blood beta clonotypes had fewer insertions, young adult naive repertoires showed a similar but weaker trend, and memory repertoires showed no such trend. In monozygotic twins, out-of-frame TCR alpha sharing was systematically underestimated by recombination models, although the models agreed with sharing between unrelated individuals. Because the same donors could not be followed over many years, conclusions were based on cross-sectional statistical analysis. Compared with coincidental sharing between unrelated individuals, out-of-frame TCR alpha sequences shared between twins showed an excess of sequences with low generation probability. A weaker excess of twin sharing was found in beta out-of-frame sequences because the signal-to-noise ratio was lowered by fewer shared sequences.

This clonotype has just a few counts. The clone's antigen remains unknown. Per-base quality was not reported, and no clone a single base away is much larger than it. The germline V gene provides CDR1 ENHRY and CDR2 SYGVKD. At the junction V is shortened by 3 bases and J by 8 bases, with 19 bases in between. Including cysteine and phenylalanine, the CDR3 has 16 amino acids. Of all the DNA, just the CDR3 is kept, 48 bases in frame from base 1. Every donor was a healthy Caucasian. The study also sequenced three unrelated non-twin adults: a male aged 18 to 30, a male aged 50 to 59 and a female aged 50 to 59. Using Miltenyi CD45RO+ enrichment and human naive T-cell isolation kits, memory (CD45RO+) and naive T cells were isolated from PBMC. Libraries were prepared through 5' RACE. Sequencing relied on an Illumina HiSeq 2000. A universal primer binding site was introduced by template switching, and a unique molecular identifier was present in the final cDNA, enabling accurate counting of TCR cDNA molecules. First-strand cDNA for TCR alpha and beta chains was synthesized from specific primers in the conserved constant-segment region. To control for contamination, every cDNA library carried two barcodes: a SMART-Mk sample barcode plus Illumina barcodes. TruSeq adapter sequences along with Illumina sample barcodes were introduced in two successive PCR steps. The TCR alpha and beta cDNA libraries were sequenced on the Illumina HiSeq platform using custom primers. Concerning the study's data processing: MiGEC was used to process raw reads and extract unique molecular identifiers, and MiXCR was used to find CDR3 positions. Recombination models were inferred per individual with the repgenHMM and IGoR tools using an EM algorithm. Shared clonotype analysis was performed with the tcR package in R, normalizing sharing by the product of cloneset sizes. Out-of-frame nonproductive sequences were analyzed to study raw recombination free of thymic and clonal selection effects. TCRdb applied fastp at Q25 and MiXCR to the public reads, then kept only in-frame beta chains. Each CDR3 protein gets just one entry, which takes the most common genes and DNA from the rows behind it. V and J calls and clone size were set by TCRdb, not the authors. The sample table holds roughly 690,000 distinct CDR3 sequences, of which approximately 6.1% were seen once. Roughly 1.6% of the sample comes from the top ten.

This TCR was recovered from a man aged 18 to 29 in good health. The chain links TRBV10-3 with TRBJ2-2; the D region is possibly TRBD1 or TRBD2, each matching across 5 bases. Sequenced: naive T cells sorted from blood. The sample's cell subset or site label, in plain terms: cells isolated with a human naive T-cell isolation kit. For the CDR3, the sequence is CAISDPGTRSAGELFF. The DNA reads TGTGCCATCAGTGACCCCGGGACCCGATCCGCGGGGGAGCTGTTTTTT.